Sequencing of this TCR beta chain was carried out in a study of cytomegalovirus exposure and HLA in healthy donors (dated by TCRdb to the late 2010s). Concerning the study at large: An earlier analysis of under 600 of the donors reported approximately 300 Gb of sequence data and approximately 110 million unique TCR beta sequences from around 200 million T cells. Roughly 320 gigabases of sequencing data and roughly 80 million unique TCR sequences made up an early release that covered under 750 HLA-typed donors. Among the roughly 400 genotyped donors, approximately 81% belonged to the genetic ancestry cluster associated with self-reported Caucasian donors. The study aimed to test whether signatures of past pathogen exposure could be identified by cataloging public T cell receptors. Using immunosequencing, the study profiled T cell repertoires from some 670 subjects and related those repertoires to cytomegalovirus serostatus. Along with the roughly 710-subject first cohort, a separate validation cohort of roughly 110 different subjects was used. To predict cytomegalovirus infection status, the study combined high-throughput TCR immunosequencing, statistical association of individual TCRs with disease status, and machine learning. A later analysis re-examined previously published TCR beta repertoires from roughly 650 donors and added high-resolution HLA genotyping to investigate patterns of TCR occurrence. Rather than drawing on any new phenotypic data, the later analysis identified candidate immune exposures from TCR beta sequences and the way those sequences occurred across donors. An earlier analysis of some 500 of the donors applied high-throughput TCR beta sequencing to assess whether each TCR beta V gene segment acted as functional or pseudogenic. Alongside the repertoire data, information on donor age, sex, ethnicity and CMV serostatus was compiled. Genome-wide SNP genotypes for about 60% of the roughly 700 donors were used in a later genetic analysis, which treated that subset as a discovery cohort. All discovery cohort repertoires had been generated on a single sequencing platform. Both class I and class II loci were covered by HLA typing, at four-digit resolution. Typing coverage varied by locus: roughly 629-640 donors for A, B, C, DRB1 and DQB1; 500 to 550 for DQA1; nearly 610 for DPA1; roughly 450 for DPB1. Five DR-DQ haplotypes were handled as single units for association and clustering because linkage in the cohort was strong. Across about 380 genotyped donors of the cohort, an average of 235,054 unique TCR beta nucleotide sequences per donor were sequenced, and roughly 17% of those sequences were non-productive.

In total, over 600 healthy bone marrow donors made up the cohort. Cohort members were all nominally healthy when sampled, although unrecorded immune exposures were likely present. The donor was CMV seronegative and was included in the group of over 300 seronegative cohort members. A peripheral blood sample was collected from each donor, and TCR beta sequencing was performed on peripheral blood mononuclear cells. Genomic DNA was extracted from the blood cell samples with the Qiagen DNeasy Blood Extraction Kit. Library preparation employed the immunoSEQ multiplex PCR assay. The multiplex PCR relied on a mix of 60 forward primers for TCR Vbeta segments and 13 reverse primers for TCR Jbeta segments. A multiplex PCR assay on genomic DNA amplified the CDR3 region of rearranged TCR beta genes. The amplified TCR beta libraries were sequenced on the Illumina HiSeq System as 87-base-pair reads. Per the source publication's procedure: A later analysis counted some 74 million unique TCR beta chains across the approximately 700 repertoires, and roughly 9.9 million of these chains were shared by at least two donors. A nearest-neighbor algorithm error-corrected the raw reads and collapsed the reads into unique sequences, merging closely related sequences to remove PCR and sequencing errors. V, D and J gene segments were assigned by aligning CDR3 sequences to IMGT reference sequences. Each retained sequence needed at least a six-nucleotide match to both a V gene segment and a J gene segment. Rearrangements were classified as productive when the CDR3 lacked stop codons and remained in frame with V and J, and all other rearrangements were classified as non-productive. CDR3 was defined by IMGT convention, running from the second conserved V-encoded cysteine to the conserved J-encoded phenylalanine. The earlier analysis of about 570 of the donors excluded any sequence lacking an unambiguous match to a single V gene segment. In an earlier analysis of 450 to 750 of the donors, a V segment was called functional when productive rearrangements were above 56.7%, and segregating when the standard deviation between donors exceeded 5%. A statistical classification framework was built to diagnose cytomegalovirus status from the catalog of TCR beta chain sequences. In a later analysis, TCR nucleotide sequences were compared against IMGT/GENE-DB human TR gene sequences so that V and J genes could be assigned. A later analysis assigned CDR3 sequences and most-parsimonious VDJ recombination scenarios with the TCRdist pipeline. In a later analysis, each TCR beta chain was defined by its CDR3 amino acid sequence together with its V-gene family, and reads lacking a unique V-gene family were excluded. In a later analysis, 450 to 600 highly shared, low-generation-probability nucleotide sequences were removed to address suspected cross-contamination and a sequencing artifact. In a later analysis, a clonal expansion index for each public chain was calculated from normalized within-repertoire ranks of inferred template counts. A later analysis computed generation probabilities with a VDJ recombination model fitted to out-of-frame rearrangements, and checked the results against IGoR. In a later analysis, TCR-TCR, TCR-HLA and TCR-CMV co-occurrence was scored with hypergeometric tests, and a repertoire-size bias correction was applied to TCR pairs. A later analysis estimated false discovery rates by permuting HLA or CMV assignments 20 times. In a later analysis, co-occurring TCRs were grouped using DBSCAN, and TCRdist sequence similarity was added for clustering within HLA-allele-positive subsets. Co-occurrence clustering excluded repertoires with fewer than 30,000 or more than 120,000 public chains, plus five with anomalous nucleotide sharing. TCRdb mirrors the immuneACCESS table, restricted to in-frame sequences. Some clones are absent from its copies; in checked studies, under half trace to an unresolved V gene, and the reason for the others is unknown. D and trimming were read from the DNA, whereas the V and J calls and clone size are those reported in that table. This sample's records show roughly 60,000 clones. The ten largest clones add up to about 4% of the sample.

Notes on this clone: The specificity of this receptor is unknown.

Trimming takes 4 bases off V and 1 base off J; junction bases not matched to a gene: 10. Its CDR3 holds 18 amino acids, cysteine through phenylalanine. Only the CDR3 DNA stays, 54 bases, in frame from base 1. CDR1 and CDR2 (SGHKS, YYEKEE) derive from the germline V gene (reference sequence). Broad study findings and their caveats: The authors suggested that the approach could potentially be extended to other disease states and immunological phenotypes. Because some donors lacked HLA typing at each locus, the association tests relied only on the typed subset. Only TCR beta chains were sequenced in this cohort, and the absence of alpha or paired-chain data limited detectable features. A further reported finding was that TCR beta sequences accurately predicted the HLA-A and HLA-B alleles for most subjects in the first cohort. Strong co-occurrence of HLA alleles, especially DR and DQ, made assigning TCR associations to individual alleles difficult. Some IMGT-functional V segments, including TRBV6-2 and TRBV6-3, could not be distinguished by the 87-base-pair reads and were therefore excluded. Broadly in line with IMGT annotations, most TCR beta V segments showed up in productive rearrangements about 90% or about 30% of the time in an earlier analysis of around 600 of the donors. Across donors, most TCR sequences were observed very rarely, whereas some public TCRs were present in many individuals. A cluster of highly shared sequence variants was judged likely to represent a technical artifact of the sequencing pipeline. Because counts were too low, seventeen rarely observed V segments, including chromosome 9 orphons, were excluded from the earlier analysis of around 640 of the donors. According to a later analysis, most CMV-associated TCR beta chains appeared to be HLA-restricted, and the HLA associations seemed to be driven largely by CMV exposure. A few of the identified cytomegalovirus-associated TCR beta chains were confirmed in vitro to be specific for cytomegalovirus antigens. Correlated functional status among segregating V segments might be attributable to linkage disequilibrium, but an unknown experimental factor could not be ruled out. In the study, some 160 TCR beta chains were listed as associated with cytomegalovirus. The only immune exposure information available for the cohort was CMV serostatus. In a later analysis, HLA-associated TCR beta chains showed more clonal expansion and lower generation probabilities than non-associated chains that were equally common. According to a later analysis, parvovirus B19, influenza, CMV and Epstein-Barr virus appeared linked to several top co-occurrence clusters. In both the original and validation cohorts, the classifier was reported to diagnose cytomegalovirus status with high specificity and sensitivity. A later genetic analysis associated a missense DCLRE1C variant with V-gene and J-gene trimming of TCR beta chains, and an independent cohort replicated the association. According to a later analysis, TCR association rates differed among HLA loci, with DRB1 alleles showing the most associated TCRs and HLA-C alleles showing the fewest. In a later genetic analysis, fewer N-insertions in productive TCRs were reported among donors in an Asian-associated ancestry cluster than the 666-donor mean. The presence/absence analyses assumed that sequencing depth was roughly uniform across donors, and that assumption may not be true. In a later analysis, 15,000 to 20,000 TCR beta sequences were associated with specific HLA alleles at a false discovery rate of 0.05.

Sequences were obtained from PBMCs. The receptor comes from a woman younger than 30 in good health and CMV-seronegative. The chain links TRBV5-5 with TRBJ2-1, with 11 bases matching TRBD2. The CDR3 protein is CASSPSARLAGSYNEQFF. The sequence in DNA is TGTGCCAGCAGCCCAAGTGCTAGACTAGCGGGATCCTACAATGAGCAGTTCTTC. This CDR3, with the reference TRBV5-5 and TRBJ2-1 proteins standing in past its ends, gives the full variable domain DAGVTQSPTHLIKTRGQQVTLRCSPISGHKSVSWYQQVLGQGPQFIFQYYEKEERGRGNFPDRFSARQFPNYSSELNVNALLLGDSALYLCASSPSARLAGSYNEQFFGPGTRLTVL.